Each of the 28 T cell receptor beta chains below was sequenced from the same sample in a study of early T cells in non-severe SARS-CoV-2 infection. From the 5' RACE reads, TCRdb called clonotypes with MiXCR, one entry per CDR3 protein. Here the sample spans 75,000 to 100,000 distinct CDR3 sequences, 16% being singletons. The sequencing sample was made of whole blood. Receptor source: an adult who was a healthcare worker with PCR-confirmed SARS-CoV-2 infection or an uninfected control (not recorded which).

V and J are TRBV2 and TRBJ2-1; D might be TRBD2 (6 bases). The germline V gene has CDR1 SNHLY and CDR2 FYNNEI. This CDR3 spans 13 amino acids. The V gene lost 7 bases and the J gene lost 0 bases, with 7 bases spanning the gap. CDR3 coding DNA: TGTGCCAGCAACGGGGGCTCCTACAATGAGCAGTTCTTC. This gives the protein CASNGGSYNEQFF. Using reference TRBV2 and TRBJ2-1 for the parts outside the CDR3, the full variable domain is EPEVTQTPSHQVTQMGQEVILRCVPISNHLYFYWYRQILGQKVEFLVSFYNNEISEKSEIFDDQFSVERPDGSNFTLKIRSTKLEDSAMYFCASNGGSYNEQFFGPGTRLTVL.

This clonotype came up a few times. This sequence joins TRBV10-3 and TRBJ1-1; possible D gene TRBD1, 5 bases. V gave up 4 bases and J gave up 4 bases, with 13 bases separating them. CDR1 is ENHRY, CDR2 SYGVKD, per germline. The CDR3 is made up of 14 amino acids. This CDR3 reads CAISGGRRGTEAFF. CDR3 DNA sequence: TGTGCCATCAGTGGGGGCCGAAGGGGCACTGAAGCTTTCTTT.

This clonotype showed up many times. CDR3 region: CSASFREGGTEAFF. Here the CDR3 DNA reads TGCAGCGCCAGCTTCAGGGAAGGGGGCACTGAAGCTTTCTTT. The V call is TRBV29-1, the J call TRBJ1-1, with D tentatively TRBD1 (6 bases). Germline-derived CDR1 and CDR2 are SQVTM and ANQGSEA. V lost 7 bases, J lost 4 bases, and 19 bases lay in between. CDR3 length: 14 residues.

This chain uses TRBV7-9 with TRBJ2-7, with D perhaps TRBD1 (6 bases). The germline CDR1 and CDR2 sequences are SEHNR and FQNEAQ (reference sequence). V shed 2 bases and J shed 4 bases, with 15 bases lying between them. The CDR3 totals 15 residues. This CDR3 is CASSLPPGTFYEQYF. Here the CDR3 DNA reads TGTGCCAGCAGCTTACCACCTGGGACATTTTACGAGCAGTACTTC.

V gene TRBV10-2 combines with J gene TRBJ2-7; D gene unclear. Germline V gene lookup returns CDR1 WSHSY and CDR2 SAAADI. The CDR3 has 13 amino acids. V lost 0 bases to trimming and J lost 4 bases, with 7 bases between them. The CDR3 spells CASSESETYEQYF. The CDR3 DNA reads TGCGCCAGCAGTGAGTCCGAAACGTACGAGCAGTACTTC.

The table lists this clonotype with a few counts. The chain is built from TRBV5-4 and TRBJ2-7, with D perhaps given as TRBD1 or TRBD2 (5 bases each). The CDR3 sequence is 15 residues long. CDR1 SGHNT and CDR2 YYREEE come from the germline V gene (reference sequence). V gave up 1 base and J gave up 1 base, with 12 bases separating them. The CDR3 DNA reads as TGTGCCAGCAGCTTGTACGGGACGGCGTCCTACGAGCAGTACTTC. Its protein is CASSLYGTASYEQYF.

This chain uses TRBV18 with TRBJ1-2, with 7 nucleotides matching TRBD1. With V trimmed by 3 bases and J by 0 bases, 7 bases remained unmatched. The CDR3 consists of 16 residues. Germline V gives CDR1 KGHSH, CDR2 LQKENI. As DNA, the CDR3 is TGTGCCAGCTCACCTGCAGGACAGGCCGCTAACTATGGCTACACCTTC. Residues: CASSPAGQAANYGYTF.

The CDR3 DNA reads TGTGCCAGCAGCCTGAAGCGGGAGGGGGATACGCAGTATTTT. Protein product: CASSLKREGDTQYF. The gene calls are TRBV7-2 and TRBJ2-3; 10 positions match TRBD2. Losses at the gene ends were 5 bases for V and 6 bases for J; bases not matched to a gene: 5. Germline V gene data show CDR1 as SGHTA and CDR2 as FQGNSA. The CDR3 totals 14 residues.

The chain joins TRBV28 to TRBJ1-5, with D possibly being TRBD1 (5 bases). This CDR3 comprises 15 residues. V lost 6 bases to trimming and J lost 6 bases, with 18 bases between them. CDR1 is MDHEN, CDR2 SYDVKM, per germline. CDR3 sequence reads: CASSGPRGESQPQHF. Written as DNA, the CDR3 is TGTGCCAGCAGCGGCCCTAGGGGTGAAAGTCAGCCCCAGCATTTT.

By sample fraction, this clonotype is medium-sized. This chain links TRBV20-1 with TRBJ2-2, with 8 bases that match TRBD2. With V trimmed by 5 bases and J by 1 base, 3 bases remained unmatched. The CDR3 spans 14 residues. Germline CDR1 DFQATT, CDR2 SNEGSKA (reference sequence). For the CDR3, the DNA is TGCAGTGCTCACAGCGGGGGGAACACCGGGGAGCTGTTTTTT. Its protein product is CSAHSGGNTGELFF.

Details on this clonotype: Mismatch with germline at one junction end may stem from a read error. V usage is TRBV2 and J usage is TRBJ2-2; D might be TRBD1 or TRBD2, each matching 5 bases. The CDR3 length is 13 residues. Germline V CDR1 and CDR2: SNHLY, FYNNEI. This chain's CDR3 is CVSRGWGTGELFF. The CDR3 bases are TGTGTCAGCCGGGGCTGGGGGACCGGGGAGCTGTTTTTT. The complete variable domain, with remaining parts taken from reference TRBV2 and TRBJ2-2, reads EPEVTQTPSHQVTQMGQEVILRCVPISNHLYFYWYRQILGQKVEFLVSFYNNEISEKSEIFDDQFSVERPDGSNFTLKIRSTKLEDSAMYFCVSRGWGTGELFFGEGSRLTVL.

The chain has TRBV27 and TRBJ1-1; D is perhaps TRBD1 (6 bases). The CDR3 length is 14 residues. Trimming removed 4 bases at V and 0 bases at J, with 9 bases between. Germline V gene sequence: CDR1 MNHEY, CDR2 SMNVEV (reference sequence). CDR3 in DNA: TGTGCCAGCAGTTCAGGGGTTATGAACACTGAAGCTTTCTTT. It yields the protein CASSSGVMNTEAFF.

The chain couples TRBV20-1 to TRBJ1-5; tentative D call: TRBD1 (5 bases). Germline CDR1 and CDR2: DFQATT and SNEGSKA (reference sequence). Between the trimmed V and J ends, which lost 3 bases and 7 bases, there was a span of 13 bases. The length of the CDR3 is 13 residues. The CDR3 here is CSASIGDLQPQHF. For the CDR3, the DNA is TGCAGTGCTAGCATAGGGGATCTCCAGCCCCAGCATTTT.

V and J are TRBV20-1 and TRBJ2-3, with D perhaps matching TRBD2 (6 bases). V was shortened by 5 bases and J by 4 bases, with 16 bases between the two germline ends. Germline CDR1 DFQATT, CDR2 SNEGSKA (reference sequence). This CDR3 is 14 amino acids long. The CDR3 loop is CSAPRGGGADTQYF. CDR3 nucleotides: TGCAGTGCTCCCAGAGGCGGAGGGGCAGATACGCAGTATTTT.

This sequence joins TRBV6-6 and TRBJ2-1; no definite D call. Germline V gene lookup returns CDR1 MNHNY and CDR2 SVGAGI (reference sequence). CDR3 length: 13 residues. V shed 7 bases and J shed 5 bases, with 12 bases lying between them. In DNA form, the CDR3 reads TGTGCCAGCACCGCTCCTCCCCACAATGAGCAGTTCTTC. Protein: CASTAPPHNEQFF.

This clonotype was recorded a few times. This chain connects TRBV10-2 to TRBJ2-1; D unresolved. Trimming cost V 6 bases and J 7 bases, with 13 bases left between them. The CDR3 totals 13 residues. The germline V gene encodes CDR1 WSHSY and CDR2 SAAADI. The CDR3 here is CASSQSKVNEQFF. The CDR3 nucleotides read TGCGCCAGCAGCCAGTCTAAGGTTAATGAGCAGTTCTTC.

This clonotype was detected only a few times. This sequence joins TRBV7-2 and TRBJ1-2; maybe TRBD1 (6 bases). Germline V CDR1 and CDR2: SGHTA, FQGNSA. Trimming took off 4 bases at V and 8 bases at J, with 17 bases between the two ends. The CDR3 loop spans 14 amino acids. The CDR3 spells CASSSTVGRGGYTF. The CDR3, as DNA: TGTGCCAGCAGCTCCACGGTGGGCAGGGGCGGCTACACCTTC.

This clonotype was seen ten or more times. This chain connects TRBV18 to TRBJ1-2, with TRBD1 matching over 7 bases. Germline loops: CDR1 KGHSH, CDR2 LQKENI. CDR3 size: 16 residues. V was clipped by 3 bases and J by 2 bases; unmatched bases: 9. The CDR3 region is CASSPTATGENYGYTF. Here the CDR3 DNA reads TGTGCCAGCTCACCCACGGCCACAGGGGAGAACTATGGCTACACCTTC.

There are a few counts of this clonotype. The chain recombines TRBV28 with TRBJ1-2; tentatively, D is TRBD1 (5 bases). Germline assignment: CDR1 MDHEN and CDR2 SYDVKM. Trimming pared 10 bases from V and 1 base from J, leaving 13 bases between. The CDR3 is made up of 13 amino acids. CDR3 amino acids: CAILDTLNYGYTF. In nucleotides, the CDR3 is TGTGCCATTTTGGACACCCTTAACTATGGCTACACCTTC.

This clonotype showed up many times. The rearrangement links TRBV11-3 to TRBJ2-2; D possibly corresponds to TRBD1 (6 bases). Germline-derived CDR1 and CDR2 are SGHNT and YENEEA. V lost 4 bases and J lost 5, with 14 bases in between. The CDR3 is 15 residues long. The CDR3 DNA reads TGTGCCAGCAGCTCCCAACAGGGTGTAACCGGGGAGCTGTTTTTT. Translated, it gives CASSSQQGVTGELFF.

This clonotype was observed at least ten times. V and J are TRBV7-2 and TRBJ1-6; 9 positions match TRBD1. Germline V gives CDR1 SGHTA, CDR2 FQGNSA. This CDR3 has 15 amino acids. The junction had 4 bases not matched to a gene; V was cut back by 5 bases and J by 5 bases. In nucleotides, the CDR3 is TGTGCCAGCAGCCCTCGACAGGGGGATAATTCACCCCTCCACTTT. Translated, it gives CASSPRQGDNSPLHF.

The chain combines TRBV28 with TRBJ1-2; D unclear. The CDR3 extends over 12 amino acids. V shed 5 bases and J shed 7 bases, with 11 bases lying between them. Germline V lookup: CDR1 MDHEN, CDR2 SYDVKM. For the CDR3, the DNA is TGTGCCAGCAGTCCTAACCCTTCTGGCTACACCTTC. Translating it yields CASSPNPSGYTF.

This clonotype was counted at least ten times. The V call is TRBV11-2, the J call TRBJ2-1; D is uncertain. Germline values: CDR1 SGHAT, CDR2 FQNNGV. V lost 5 bases and J lost 6, with 11 bases in between. This CDR3 has 13 amino acids. The CDR3 loop reads CASSAPPSNEQFF. The CDR3 region has the DNA TGTGCCAGCAGCGCCCCACCGTCCAATGAGCAGTTCTTC. Based on the CDR3 plus reference TRBV11-2 and TRBJ2-1, the full variable domain is EAGVAQSPRYKIIEKRQSVAFWCNPISGHATLYWYQQILGQGPKLLIQFQNNGVVDDSQLPKDRFSAERLKGVDSTLKIQPAKLEDSAVYLCASSAPPSNEQFFGPGTRLTVL.

This chain connects TRBV10-2 to TRBJ2-7; either TRBD1 or TRBD2 may fit D (5 bases each). There are 14 residues in the CDR3. Germline V gene lookup returns CDR1 WSHSY and CDR2 SAAADI. Between the trimmed V and J ends, which lost 10 bases and 5 bases, there was a span of 21 bases. For the CDR3, the DNA is TGCGCCACCTCCGAGGGGTTACCCCTCGACGAGCAGTACTTC. Its protein product is CATSEGLPLDEQYF.

The chain employs TRBV6-5 and TRBJ2-1; no clear D. Deletions cut 2 bases from V and 5 bases from J, with 10 bases between. From germline, CDR1 is MNHEY and CDR2 SVGAGI. The CDR3 loop spans 14 amino acids. The CDR3 nucleotides read TGTGCCAGCAGTTACAGGGCCCTCGACAATGAGCAGTTCTTC. Translation: CASSYRALDNEQFF.

The V and J genes are TRBV5-1 and TRBJ2-5; TRBD1 matches at 8 bases. The V segment lost 3 bases and the J segment 3 bases; nucleotides outside the gene matches: 4. Germline lookup yields CDR1 SGHRS and CDR2 YFSETQ. The CDR3 loop spans 14 amino acids. CDR3 amino acids: CASSSPDREETQYF. The CDR3 DNA sequence: TGCGCCAGCAGCTCCCCGGACAGGGAAGAGACCCAGTACTTC.

This chain links TRBV20-1 with TRBJ2-5; the D gene is possibly TRBD1 (6 bases). Deletions cut 3 bases from V and 3 bases from J, with 11 bases between. Germline CDR1 reads DFQATT; CDR2 reads SNEGSKA (reference sequence). This CDR3 comprises 13 residues. CDR3 region: CSASQGTEETQYF. The DNA for the CDR3 is TGCAGTGCTAGTCAGGGGACCGAAGAGACCCAGTACTTC.

J is TRBJ2-1 and V is TRBV6-5; D might be TRBD1 (5 bases). This CDR3 contains 14 residues. Per germline, CDR1 MNHEY and CDR2 SVGAGI. V was trimmed by 2 bases and J by 0 bases, leaving 5 bases between them. The CDR3 DNA reads as TGTGCCAGCAGTTACAGGGGCTCCTACAATGAGCAGTTCTTC. It specifies CASSYRGSYNEQFF.